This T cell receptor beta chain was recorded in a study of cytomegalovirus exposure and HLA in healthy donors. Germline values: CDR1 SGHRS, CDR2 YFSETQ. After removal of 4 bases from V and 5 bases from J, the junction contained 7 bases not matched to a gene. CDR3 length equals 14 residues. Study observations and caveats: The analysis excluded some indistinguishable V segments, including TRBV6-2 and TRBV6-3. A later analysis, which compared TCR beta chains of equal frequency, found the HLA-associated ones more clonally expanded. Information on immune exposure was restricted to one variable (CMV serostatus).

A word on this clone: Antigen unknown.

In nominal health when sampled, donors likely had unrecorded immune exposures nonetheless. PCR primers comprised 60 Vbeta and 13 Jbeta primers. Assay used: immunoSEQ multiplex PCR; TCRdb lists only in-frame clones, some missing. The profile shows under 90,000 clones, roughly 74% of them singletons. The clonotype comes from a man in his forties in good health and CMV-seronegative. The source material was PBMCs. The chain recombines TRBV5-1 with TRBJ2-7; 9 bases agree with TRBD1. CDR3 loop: CASSRTGAVHEQYF. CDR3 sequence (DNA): TGCGCCAGCAGCAGGACAGGGGCGGTACACGAGCAGTACTTC. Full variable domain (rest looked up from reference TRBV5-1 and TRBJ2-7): KAGVTQTPRYLIKTRGQQVTLSCSPISGHRSVSWYQQTPGQGLQFLFEYFSETQRNKGNFPGRFSGRQFSNSRSEMNVSTLELGDSALYLCASSRTGAVHEQYFGPGTRLTVT.